This T cell receptor (beta chain) was sequenced for a study of CD8 T cells in ankylosing spondylitis. Study conclusions and caveats: Matched ankylosing spondylitis synovial fluid reportedly contained a significantly enriched population of disease-linked clones. CD8+ disease-linked clones were present at relatively low frequencies in blood. Earlier authors reported some of these motif variants in reactive arthritis synovial fluid and blood.

Construction of TCR beta libraries was performed using quantitative 5'-RACE with molecular barcodes. One entry per CDR3 protein, called by TCRdb with MiXCR from the 5' RACE reads. The data contain around 18,000 distinct CDR3 sequences, 7.5% to 9.5% of them seen just once; the ten biggest clones take up about a third. Many counts were recorded for this clonotype. Its antigen is currently unknown. Trimming took 5 bases from V and 5 from J, leaving 15 bases between them. The CDR3 covers 13 residues. Germline V gives CDR1 DFQATT, CDR2 SNEGSKA (reference sequence). The source is a male donor with ankylosing spondylitis or in good health (not recorded which). This chain joins TRBV20-1 and TRBJ2-5; D gene ambiguous. Sequencing used blood. CDR3 bases: TGCAGTGCTGCTGGAGTGACTGATGAGACCCAGTACTTC. Protein product: CSAAGVTDETQYF.